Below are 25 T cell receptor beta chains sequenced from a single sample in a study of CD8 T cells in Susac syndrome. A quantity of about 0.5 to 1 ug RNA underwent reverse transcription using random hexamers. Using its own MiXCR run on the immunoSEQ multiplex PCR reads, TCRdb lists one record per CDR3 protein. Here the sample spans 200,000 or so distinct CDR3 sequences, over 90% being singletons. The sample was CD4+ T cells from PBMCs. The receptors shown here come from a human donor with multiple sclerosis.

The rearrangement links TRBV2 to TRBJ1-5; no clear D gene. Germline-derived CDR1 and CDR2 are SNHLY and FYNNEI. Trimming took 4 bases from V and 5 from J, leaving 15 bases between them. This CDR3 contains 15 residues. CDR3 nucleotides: TGTGCCAGCAGTGTTGAGGCAGTGGGGTATCAGCCCCAGCATTTT. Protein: CASSVEAVGYQPQHF.

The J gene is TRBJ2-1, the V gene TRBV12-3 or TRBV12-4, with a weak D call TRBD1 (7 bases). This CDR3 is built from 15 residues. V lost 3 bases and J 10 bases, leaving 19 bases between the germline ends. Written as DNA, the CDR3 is TGTGCCAGCAGTTTGAGGGGGCGGGGATTTGGGGAGCAGTTCTTC. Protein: CASSLRGRGFGEQFF.

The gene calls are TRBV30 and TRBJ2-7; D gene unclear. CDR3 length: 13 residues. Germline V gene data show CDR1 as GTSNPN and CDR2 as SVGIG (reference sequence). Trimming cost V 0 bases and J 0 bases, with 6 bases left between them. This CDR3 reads CAWSVFSSYEQYF. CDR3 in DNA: TGTGCCTGGAGTGTTTTTAGCTCCTACGAGCAGTACTTC.

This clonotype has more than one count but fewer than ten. The DNA of the CDR3 is TGTGCCAGCAGCCCCCGGACAGGGGGCGGCGGCTACACCTTC. As protein: CASSPRTGGGGYTF. The V gene is TRBV5-5, the J gene TRBJ1-2; 11 bases agree with TRBD1. V was pared by 4 bases and J by 8 bases, with 7 bases of the junction left unmatched. Germline CDR1 SGHKS, CDR2 YYEKEE (reference sequence). This CDR3 is built from 14 residues.

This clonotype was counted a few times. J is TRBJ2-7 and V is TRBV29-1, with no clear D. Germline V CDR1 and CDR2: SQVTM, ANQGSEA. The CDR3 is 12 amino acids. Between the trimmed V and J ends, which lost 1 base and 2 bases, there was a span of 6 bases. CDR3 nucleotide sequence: TGCAGCGTTGAAGTAAGGGCCTACGAGCAGTACTTC. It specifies CSVEVRAYEQYF.

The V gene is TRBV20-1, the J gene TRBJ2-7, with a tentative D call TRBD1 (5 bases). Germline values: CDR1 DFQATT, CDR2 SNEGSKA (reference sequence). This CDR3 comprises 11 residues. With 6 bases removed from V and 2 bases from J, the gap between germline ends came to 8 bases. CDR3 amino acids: CSAGVTYEQYF. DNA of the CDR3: TGCAGTGCAGGGGTCACCTACGAGCAGTACTTC.

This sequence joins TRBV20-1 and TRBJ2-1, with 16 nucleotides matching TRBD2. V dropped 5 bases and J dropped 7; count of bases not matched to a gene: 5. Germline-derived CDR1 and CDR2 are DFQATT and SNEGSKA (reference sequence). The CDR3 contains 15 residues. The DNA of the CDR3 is TGCAGTGCTGGGACTAGCGGGGGGGCTGGAAATGAGCAGTTCTTC. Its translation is CSAGTSGGAGNEQFF.

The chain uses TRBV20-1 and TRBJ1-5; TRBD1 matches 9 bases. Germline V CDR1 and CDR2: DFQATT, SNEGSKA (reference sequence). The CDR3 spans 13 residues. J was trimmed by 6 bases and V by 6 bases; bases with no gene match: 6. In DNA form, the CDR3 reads TGCAGTGCCTCACAGGGGGCGGTTCAGCCCCAGCATTTT. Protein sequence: CSASQGAVQPQHF.

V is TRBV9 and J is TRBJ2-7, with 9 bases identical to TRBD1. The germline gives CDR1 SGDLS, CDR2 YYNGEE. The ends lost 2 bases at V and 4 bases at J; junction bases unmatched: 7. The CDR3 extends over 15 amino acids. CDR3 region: CASSVGQGRIYEQYF. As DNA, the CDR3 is TGTGCCAGCAGCGTGGGACAGGGCAGGATTTACGAGCAGTACTTC.

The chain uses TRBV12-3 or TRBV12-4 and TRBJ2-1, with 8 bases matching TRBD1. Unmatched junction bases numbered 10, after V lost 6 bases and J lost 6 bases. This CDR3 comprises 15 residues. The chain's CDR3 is CASRGGQGVRNEQFF. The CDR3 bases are TGTGCCAGCAGGGGAGGACAGGGTGTTCGCAATGAGCAGTTCTTC.

CDR3 sequence reads: CASSLPTREQYF. The DNA for the CDR3 is TGTGCCAGCAGTCTCCCCACGCGCGAGCAGTACTTC. The V and J genes are TRBV12-3 or TRBV12-4 and TRBJ2-7; D remains ambiguous. V lost 5 bases and J 6 bases, leaving 11 bases between the germline ends. This CDR3 contains 12 residues.

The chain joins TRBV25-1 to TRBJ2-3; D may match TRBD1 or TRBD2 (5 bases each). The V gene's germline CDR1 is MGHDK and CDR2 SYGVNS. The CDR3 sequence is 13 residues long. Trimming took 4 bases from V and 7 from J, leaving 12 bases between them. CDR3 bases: TGTGCCAGCAGTGGCCGTGGGGGTAATACGCAGTATTTT. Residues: CASSGRGGNTQYF.

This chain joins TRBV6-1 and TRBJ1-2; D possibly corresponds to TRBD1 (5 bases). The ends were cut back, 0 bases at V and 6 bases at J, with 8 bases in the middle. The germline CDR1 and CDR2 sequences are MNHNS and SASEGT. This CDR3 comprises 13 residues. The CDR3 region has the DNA TGTGCCAGCAGTGAAGCAGCAGGGAATGGCTACACCTTC. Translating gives CASSEAAGNGYTF.

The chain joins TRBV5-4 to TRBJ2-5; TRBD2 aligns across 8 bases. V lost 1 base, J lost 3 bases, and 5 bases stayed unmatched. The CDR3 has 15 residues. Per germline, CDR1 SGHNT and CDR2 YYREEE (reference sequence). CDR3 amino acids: CASSLRVSGKETQYF. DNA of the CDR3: TGTGCCAGCAGCTTGAGGGTTAGCGGGAAAGAGACCCAGTACTTC.

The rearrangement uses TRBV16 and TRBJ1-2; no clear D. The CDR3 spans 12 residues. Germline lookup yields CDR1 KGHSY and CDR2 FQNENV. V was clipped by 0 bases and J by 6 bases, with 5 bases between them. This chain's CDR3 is CASSQSINGYTF. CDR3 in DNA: TGTGCCAGCAGCCAATCGATTAATGGCTACACCTTC.

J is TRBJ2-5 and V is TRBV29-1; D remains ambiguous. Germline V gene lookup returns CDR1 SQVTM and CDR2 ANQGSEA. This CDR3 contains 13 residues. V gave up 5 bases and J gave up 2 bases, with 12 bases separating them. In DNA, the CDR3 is TGCAGCGTTCCGCTAACGTCTCAAGAGACCCAGTACTTC. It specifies CSVPLTSQETQYF.

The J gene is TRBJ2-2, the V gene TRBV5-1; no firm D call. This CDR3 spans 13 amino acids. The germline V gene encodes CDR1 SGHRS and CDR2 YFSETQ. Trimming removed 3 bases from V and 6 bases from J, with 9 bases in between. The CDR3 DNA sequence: TGCGCCAGCAGCTACGAGGTAGCCGGGGAGCTGTTTTTT. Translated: CASSYEVAGELFF.

The CDR3 DNA is TGCGCCAGCAGCCAGTGGGGGGCAGATACGCAGTATTTT. Protein product: CASSQWGADTQYF. V and J are TRBV4-1 and TRBJ2-3; D is perhaps TRBD2 (6 bases). This CDR3 has 13 amino acids. Germline loops: CDR1 MGHRA, CDR2 YSYEKL. Trimming cost V 3 bases and J 4 bases, with 8 bases left between them.

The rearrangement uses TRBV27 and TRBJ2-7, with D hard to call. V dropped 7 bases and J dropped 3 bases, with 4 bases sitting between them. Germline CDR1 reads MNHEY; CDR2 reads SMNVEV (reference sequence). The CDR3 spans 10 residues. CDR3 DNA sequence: TGTGCCAGCAACGGCTACGAGCAGTACTTC. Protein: CASNGYEQYF.

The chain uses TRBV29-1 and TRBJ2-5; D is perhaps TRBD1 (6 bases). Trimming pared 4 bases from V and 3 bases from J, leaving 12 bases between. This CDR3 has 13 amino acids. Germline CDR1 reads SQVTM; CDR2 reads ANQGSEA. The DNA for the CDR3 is TGCAGCGTTGCGACAGGCCCCGAAGAGACCCAGTACTTC. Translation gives CSVATGPEETQYF.

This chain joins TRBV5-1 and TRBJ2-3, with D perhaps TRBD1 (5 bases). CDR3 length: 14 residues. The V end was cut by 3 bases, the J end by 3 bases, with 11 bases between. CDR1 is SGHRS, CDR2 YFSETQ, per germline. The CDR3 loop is CASSSLPGTDTQYF. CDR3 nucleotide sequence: TGCGCCAGCAGCTCACTCCCAGGGACAGATACGCAGTATTTT.

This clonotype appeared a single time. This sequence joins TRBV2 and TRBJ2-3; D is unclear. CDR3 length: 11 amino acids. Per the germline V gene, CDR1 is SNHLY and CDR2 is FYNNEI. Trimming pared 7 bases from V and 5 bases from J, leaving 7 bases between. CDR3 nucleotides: TGTGCCAGCAAACTGGAAGATACGCAGTATTTT. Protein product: CASKLEDTQYF. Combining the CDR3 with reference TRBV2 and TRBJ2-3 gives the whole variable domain EPEVTQTPSHQVTQMGQEVILRCVPISNHLYFYWYRQILGQKVEFLVSFYNNEISEKSEIFDDQFSVERPDGSNFTLKIRSTKLEDSAMYFCASKLEDTQYFGPGTRLTVL.

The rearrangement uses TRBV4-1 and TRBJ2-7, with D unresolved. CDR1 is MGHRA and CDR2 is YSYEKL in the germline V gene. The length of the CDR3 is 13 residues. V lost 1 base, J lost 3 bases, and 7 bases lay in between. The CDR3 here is CASSQVRRYEQYF. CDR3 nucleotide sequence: TGCGCCAGCAGCCAAGTCCGACGCTACGAGCAGTACTTC.

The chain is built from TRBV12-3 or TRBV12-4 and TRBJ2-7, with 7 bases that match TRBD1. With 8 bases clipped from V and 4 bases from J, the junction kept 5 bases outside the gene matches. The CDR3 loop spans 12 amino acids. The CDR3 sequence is CASGRQGYEQYF. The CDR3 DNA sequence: TGTGCCAGCGGTAGACAGGGATACGAGCAGTACTTC.

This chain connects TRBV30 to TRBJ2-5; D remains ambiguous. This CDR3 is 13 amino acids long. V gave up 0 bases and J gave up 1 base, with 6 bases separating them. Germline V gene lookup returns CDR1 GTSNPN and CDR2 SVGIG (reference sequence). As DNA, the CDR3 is TGTGCCTGGAGTGTATGGCTCCAAGAGACCCAGTACTTC. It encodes CAWSVWLQETQYF.